The clone carrying this TCR beta chain has more than one count but fewer than ten. The source of the sample is a study of blood T cell repertoires in COVID-19. Study information: COVID-19 samples from acute and convalescent phases originated in the United States, Italy and Spain. T cells, B-cell-depleted T cells, or PBMCs supplied cDNA or gDNA.

Germline CDR1 and CDR2: SGHRS and YFSETQ. V lost 0 bases, J lost 6 bases, and 10 bases stayed unmatched. The CDR3 is made up of 17 amino acids. Authors' data handling: Estimated nucleated cell counts came from reference gene primer amplification. Measured with immunoSEQ multiplex PCR; TCRdb has only the in-frame clones, and not every one. Clone size and the V and J calls come from that table; the DNA yielded D and trimming. This sample has some 150,000 clones; about four fifths occur once, and the top ten carry approximately 2.5%. The sequenced material came from peripheral blood. The source is a human donor with acute or convalescent COVID-19. The donor label of this sample is uncertain. The gene calls are TRBV5-1 and TRBJ2-2, with TRBD2 matching over 8 bases. CDR3: CASSLGTGLVGSGELFF. CDR3 sequence (DNA): TGCGCCAGCAGCTTGGGCACGGGACTAGTTGGGTCCGGGGAGCTGTTTTTT.